This entry concerns a single TCR beta chain. Its antigen remains unknown. V dropped 7 bases and J dropped 1; count of bases not matched to a gene: 3. Looked up from germline, CDR1 is MNHEY and CDR2 is SVGAGI. The length of the CDR3 is 13 residues. These data come from a study of cytomegalovirus exposure and HLA in healthy donors. Study-wide context: From 150 million to 200 million T cells, an earlier analysis saw approximately 110 million unique TCR beta sequences. Study-level points and caveats: The study dropped some indistinguishable V segments, TRBV6-2 and TRBV6-3 among them. Previously analyzed data showed that most TCR beta V segments were productive at a frequency of about 90% or about 30%.

Vbeta (60) and Jbeta (13) primers were used in the PCR. How the authors handled the data: Roughly 11 million shared chains were among some 75 million unique TCR beta chains counted in a later analysis. Repertoires were generated with immunoSEQ multiplex PCR, while TCRdb's copy carries only in-frame clones and drops some. V and J calls plus clone size are reproduced from that table; the DNA served to infer D and trimming. This table holds 70,000 to 95,000 clones, about 79% found once. This sequence joins TRBV6-5 and TRBJ2-5; 7 nucleotides align to TRBD1. The receptor was derived from a man aged 40-49 years in good health and CMV-seronegative. The sample consisted of PBMCs. CDR3 DNA: TGTGCCAGCAATGGACAGGCCCAAGAGACCCAGTACTTC. Translation gives CASNGQAQETQYF.